These T cell receptor beta chains were read from a single sample in a study of blood T cell repertoires in COVID-19. TCRdb's table, derived via immunoSEQ multiplex PCR, lists solely in-frame clones and lacks some. Of roughly 34,000 clones in the sample, 60% to 80% were seen once. The sequenced material came from peripheral blood. These TCRs come from a human donor in a cohort sampled during active COVID-19. Each CDR3 is given with its conserved first and last residue. Fields, in order: J gene, D gene, clone size, V gene, CDR3 protein, CDR3 DNA. D genes are given only for firm matches. A row's size may be missing; if present it is once, few, many or a size class.

j_gene: TRBJ1-1
d_gene: TRBD1
abundance: NA
v_gene: TRBV7-8
CDR3aa: CASSLTGTGLLSTEAFF
CDR3nt: TGTGCCAGCAGCTTAACCGGGACAGGGCTTCTTAGCACTGAAGCTTTCTTT

j_gene: TRBJ1-6
d_gene: NA
abundance: NA
v_gene: TRBV6-5
CDR3aa: CASSPSSGYNSPLHF
CDR3nt: TGTGCCAGCAGCCCGAGTTCAGGGTACAATTCACCCCTCCACTTT

j_gene: TRBJ1-2
d_gene: TRBD1
abundance: NA
v_gene: TRBV18
CDR3aa: CASSPGQGTYGYTF
CDR3nt: TGTGCCAGCTCACCAGGACAGGGGACCTATGGCTACACCTTC

j_gene: TRBJ2-7
d_gene: TRBD1
abundance: NA
v_gene: TRBV20-1
CDR3aa: CSASRTGGPYEQYF
CDR3nt: TGCAGTGCTAGTCGGACAGGGGGCCCCTACGAGCAGTACTTC

j_gene: TRBJ2-1
d_gene: NA
abundance: once
v_gene: TRBV7-3
CDR3aa: CASSLTFTGAGALNEQFF
CDR3nt: TGTGCCAGCAGCTTAACCTTCACGGGGGCGGGAGCTCTGAATGAGCAGTTCTTC

j_gene: TRBJ2-3
d_gene: NA
abundance: once
v_gene: TRBV9
CDR3aa: CASSVAVVTDTQYF
CDR3nt: TGTGCCAGCAGCGTAGCGGTGGTCACAGATACGCAGTATTTT

j_gene: TRBJ1-6
d_gene: NA
abundance: NA
v_gene: TRBV11-2
CDR3aa: CASSFGTSSPLHF
CDR3nt: TGTGCCAGCAGCTTCGGGACAAGCTCACCCCTCCACTTT

j_gene: TRBJ2-1
d_gene: NA
abundance: few
v_gene: TRBV30
CDR3aa: CAWRAGFSGYNEQFF
CDR3nt: TGTGCCTGGAGGGCAGGGTTCTCGGGCTACAATGAGCAGTTCTTC

j_gene: TRBJ2-1
d_gene: NA
abundance: NA
v_gene: TRBV21-1
CDR3aa: CASSNGNRGGSYNEQFF
CDR3nt: TGTGCCAGCAGCAACGGTAATCGGGGGGGGTCCTACAATGAGCAGTTCTTC

j_gene: TRBJ2-6
d_gene: NA
abundance: NA
v_gene: TRBV19
CDR3aa: CASREGAVSGANVLTF
CDR3nt: TGTGCCAGTAGGGAGGGGGCTGTCTCTGGGGCCAACGTCCTGACTTTC

j_gene: TRBJ1-6
d_gene: NA
abundance: few
v_gene: TRBV7-9
CDR3aa: CASSLLSPSPLHF
CDR3nt: TGTGCCAGCAGCTTACTGTCCCCTTCACCCCTCCACTTT

j_gene: TRBJ2-2
d_gene: TRBD2
abundance: NA
v_gene: TRBV5-1
CDR3aa: CASSLAASGTGELFF
CDR3nt: TGCGCCAGCAGCTTGGCCGCTAGCGGCACCGGGGAGCTGTTTTTT

j_gene: TRBJ2-7
d_gene: TRBD1
abundance: NA
v_gene: TRBV30
CDR3aa: CAWSKRSGQGIGEQYF
CDR3nt: TGTGCCTGGAGCAAAAGGTCGGGACAGGGTATAGGCGAGCAGTACTTC

j_gene: TRBJ2-5
d_gene: TRBD2
abundance: NA
v_gene: TRBV7-6
CDR3aa: CASSLPKLAGGQETQYF
CDR3nt: TGTGCCAGCAGCTTACCGAAACTAGCGGGAGGACAAGAGACCCAGTACTTC

j_gene: TRBJ1-2
d_gene: TRBD1
abundance: NA
v_gene: TRBV9
CDR3aa: CASSLRQGALFGYGYTF
CDR3nt: TGTGCCAGCAGCCTACGACAGGGAGCGCTTTTCGGCTATGGCTACACCTTC

j_gene: TRBJ2-3
d_gene: NA
abundance: NA
v_gene: TRBV10-3
CDR3aa: CAISALVGGVTDTQYF
CDR3nt: TGTGCCATCAGTGCCCTCGTAGGGGGGGTGACAGATACGCAGTATTTT